The clone carrying this T cell receptor beta chain was found a few times. The antigen is not known. This may be a read error: a much more frequent sequence differs by one nucleotide. A J-beta primer mix and a sample-barcoded 5' primer were used in a second PCR of about 7 to 11 cycles. Via MiXCR, TCRdb re-called the 5' RACE reads, giving one row per CDR3 protein. The sample has some 1.5 million distinct CDR3 sequences, 28% seen once. Looked up from germline, CDR1 is SGHDT and CDR2 is YYEEEE. Trimming pared 1 base from V and 4 bases from J, leaving 5 bases between. The length of the CDR3 is 12 residues. These data belong to a study of blood T cells in healthy people across ages. Study-level findings and limits: Across the age range, TCR beta diversity per million T cells fell in a roughly linear way. In long-lived donors, naive CD4+ cell counts and diversity exceeded those of aged donors. Donor CMV status, an unknown factor, possibly confounded changes in expanded clonotypes.

This clonotype was sampled from a woman in her twenties or thirties in good health. V gene TRBV5-6 combines with J gene TRBJ1-2; no firm D call. The sample taken for sequencing was blood. The CDR3 here is CASSLYLYGYTF. The CDR3 DNA is TGTGCCAGCAGCTTGTACCTCTATGGCTACACCTTC.